These 9 T cell receptor beta chains were all obtained from the same sample, sequenced in a study of T cell responses to AZD1222 COVID-19 vaccine. Some clones are missing from TCRdb's copy, which holds only in-frame ones; the method was immunoSEQ multiplex PCR. The sample shows 150,000 to 200,000 clones, under 95% of them seen only once. Sample: peripheral blood, taken 28 days after the second AZD1222 dose. These receptors were collected from an adult who received the AZD1222 COVID-19 vaccine.

The V gene is TRBV5-1, the J gene TRBJ1-2, with D unclear. V dropped 2 bases and J dropped 8 bases, with 13 bases sitting between them. Per the germline V gene, CDR1 is SGHRS and CDR2 is YFSETQ. The CDR3 is 13 residues long. Here the CDR3 DNA reads TGCGCCAGCAGCTTTGTCGAGCGGAGCGGCTACACCTTC. It codes for CASSFVERSGYTF.

V is TRBV7-8 and J is TRBJ1-5; no clear D gene. V lost 3 bases to trimming and J lost 4 bases, with 13 bases between them. This CDR3 has 15 residues. CDR1 is SGHVS, CDR2 FQNEAQ, per germline. The CDR3 sequence: CASSFMPSGNQPQHF. The CDR3 nucleotides read TGTGCCAGCAGCTTCATGCCGTCGGGGAATCAGCCCCAGCATTTT.

To note about this clone: Germline is not matched at one junction end, which may reflect a read error. The rearrangement uses TRBV6-6 and TRBJ1-1; 8 nucleotides line up with TRBD1. Per the germline V gene, CDR1 is MNHNY and CDR2 is SVGAGI (reference sequence). There are 13 residues in the CDR3. CDR3 sequence reads: CASIYPGGAKAFF. CDR3 DNA: TGTGCCAGCATTTACCCAGGGGGCGCGAAAGCTTTCTTT.

The chain couples TRBV6-6 to TRBJ1-5, with TRBD1 matching over 9 bases. CDR3 size: 14 residues. Looked up from germline, CDR1 is MNHNY and CDR2 is SVGAGI (reference sequence). The ends lost 6 bases at V and 4 bases at J; junction bases unmatched: 4. The CDR3 spells CASSQGQGNQPQHF. As DNA, the CDR3 is TGTGCCAGCAGCCAAGGACAGGGGAATCAGCCCCAGCATTTT.

The V and J genes are TRBV7-6 and TRBJ2-7; no clear D. This CDR3 region has 13 residues. V was cut by 0 bases and J by 3 bases, with 6 bases left in between. Per germline, CDR1 SGHVS and CDR2 FNYEAQ. The CDR3 spells CASSLAGFYEQYF. The DNA of the CDR3 is TGTGCCAGCAGCTTAGCTGGCTTCTACGAGCAGTACTTC.

This chain uses TRBV7-9 with TRBJ1-2, with 7 bases lining up with TRBD1. CDR3 length equals 13 residues. CDR1 is SEHNR, CDR2 FQNEAQ, per germline (reference sequence). V lost 5 bases, J lost 7 bases, and 7 bases stayed unmatched. Here the CDR3 DNA reads TGTGCCAGCAGCCCCGAGGGGGCGGCTGGCTACACCTTC. Its translation is CASSPEGAAGYTF.

This clone was picked up a small number of times. This chain joins TRBV6-5 and TRBJ2-5; possibly TRBD2 for D (6 bases). Germline V gene data show CDR1 as MNHEY and CDR2 as SVGAGI. The V and J ends lost 6 bases and 4 bases respectively, with 12 bases between them. The CDR3 contains 13 residues. The CDR3 region is CASRRETVETQYF. In DNA form, the CDR3 reads TGTGCCAGCAGACGGGAGACGGTAGAGACCCAGTACTTC.

The chain couples TRBV6-5 to TRBJ2-1, with D tentatively TRBD1 or TRBD2 (5 bases each). V was pared by 4 bases and J by 0 bases, with 7 bases between. This CDR3 contains 14 residues. Germline V gene data show CDR1 as MNHEY and CDR2 as SVGAGI. In DNA, the CDR3 is TGTGCCAGCAGTTCGGGACGCTCCTACAATGAGCAGTTCTTC. Translation gives CASSSGRSYNEQFF.

The gene calls are TRBV7-8 and TRBJ1-6; possibly TRBD1 for D (5 bases). CDR1 is SGHVS and CDR2 is FQNEAQ in the germline V gene. V lost 5 bases and J lost 7, with 12 bases in between. The CDR3 length is 14 residues. CDR3 in DNA: TGTGCCAGCAGCGTCGTTGGGGCCAATTCACCCCTCCACTTT. Protein sequence: CASSVVGANSPLHF.